These 27 T cell receptor beta chains were sequenced from one sample in a study of control samples from healthy donors and cancer patients. Repertoires were generated with immunoSEQ multiplex PCR, while TCRdb's copy carries only in-frame clones and drops some. The data contain roughly 32,000 clones, approximately 90% of them singletons. The sample comprised PBMCs. The receptors derive from a woman aged 40 to 55 with lung cancer.

The J gene is TRBJ1-6, the V gene TRBV5-1; no clear D. Looked up from germline, CDR1 is SGHRS and CDR2 is YFSETQ. V lost 2 bases and J lost 10, with 19 bases in between. The CDR3 sequence is 16 residues long. The CDR3, as DNA: TGCGCCAGCAGCTTAGATCCCCACGGGGATATCTCACCCCTCCACTTT. Translation: CASSLDPHGDISPLHF. Variable domain in full (rest from reference TRBV5-1 and TRBJ1-6): KAGVTQTPRYLIKTRGQQVTLSCSPISGHRSVSWYQQTPGQGLQFLFEYFSETQRNKGNFPGRFSGRQFSNSRSEMNVSTLELGDSALYLCASSLDPHGDISPLHFGNGTRLTVT.

This clone was seen a few times. This chain uses TRBV7-2 with TRBJ2-1; 12 nucleotides line up with TRBD2. The germline V gene has CDR1 SGHTA and CDR2 FQGNSA. The junction had 11 bases not matched to a gene; V was cut back by 1 base and J by 7 bases. The CDR3 runs 18 residues. The CDR3, as DNA: TGTGCCAGCAGCTTAGAGGTTGTGGGGCTAGCGGGGGGGAATGAGCAGTTCTTC. The encoded protein is CASSLEVVGLAGGNEQFF.

Concerning this clone: Other DNA sequences of this sample code for an identical CDR3. The rearrangement links TRBV7-9 to TRBJ1-1; D not certain. This CDR3 spans 13 amino acids. CDR1 is SEHNR, CDR2 FQNEAQ, per germline (reference sequence). The V end was cut by 0 bases, the J end by 4 bases, with 6 bases between. The CDR3 bases are TGTGCCAGCAGCTTAGCTTTGGGCACTGAAGCTTTCTTT. It translates to CASSLALGTEAFF.

This chain links TRBV7-9 with TRBJ1-1; D unclear. The CDR3 is 13 residues long. Germline V CDR1 and CDR2: SEHNR, FQNEAQ (reference sequence). Trimming shortened V by 5 bases and J by 8 bases, and 15 bases separated the two germline ends. CDR3 protein: CASSPPVGGEAFF. DNA of the CDR3: TGTGCCAGCAGCCCTCCCGTTGGTGGAGAAGCTTTCTTT.

The chain employs TRBV15 and TRBJ1-4; TRBD1 is a possible D gene (5 bases). CDR1 LNHNV and CDR2 YYDKDF come from the germline V gene (reference sequence). Trimming pared 1 base from V and 8 bases from J, leaving 14 bases between. The CDR3 is 15 residues long. CDR3 loop: CATSRGRGSGEKLFF. DNA of the CDR3: TGTGCCACCAGCAGAGGAAGGGGTTCTGGGGAAAAACTGTTTTTT.

The V call is TRBV4-3, the J call TRBJ1-1; D call uncertain. V lost 0 bases to trimming and J lost 1 base, with 9 bases between them. Germline loops: CDR1 LGHNA, CDR2 YSLEER. The CDR3 is 15 amino acids. In DNA, the CDR3 is TGCGCCAGCAGCCAAGAGACGGGAAGGAACACTGAAGCTTTCTTT. Protein product: CASSQETGRNTEAFF.

The rearrangement uses TRBV7-6 and TRBJ2-2; D is possibly TRBD1 or TRBD2 (5 bases each). The germline CDR1 and CDR2 sequences are SGHVS and FNYEAQ. The ends were cut back, 4 bases at V and 8 bases at J, with 14 bases in the middle. The CDR3 contains 14 residues. DNA for the CDR3: TGTGCCAGCAGCTCCCTTGGGGGTGTGGGGGAGCTGTTTTTT. This gives the protein CASSSLGGVGELFF.

The chain links TRBV4-3 to TRBJ1-2; D might be TRBD1 (6 bases). Trimming took off 0 bases at V and 5 bases at J, with 10 bases between the two ends. CDR3 length: 14 residues. CDR1 is LGHNA and CDR2 is YSLEER in the germline V gene. The CDR3 DNA is TGCGCCAGCAGCCAAGATGGGGGGCGGTATGGCTACACCTTC. Its translation is CASSQDGGRYGYTF.

The chain uses TRBV9 and TRBJ2-2, with D hard to call. V lost 0 bases and J lost 0, with 15 bases in between. The CDR3 is 18 amino acids. Germline CDR1 reads SGDLS; CDR2 reads YYNGEE. The CDR3 protein is CASSVAVWNSANTGELFF. In nucleotides, the CDR3 is TGTGCCAGCAGCGTAGCTGTGTGGAACTCCGCGAACACCGGGGAGCTGTTTTTT.

J is TRBJ2-5 and V is TRBV4-2; 8 nucleotides line up with TRBD2. This CDR3 spans 16 amino acids. Germline CDR1 is LGHNA and CDR2 is YNFKEQ. V lost 0 bases, J lost 5 bases, and 8 bases stayed unmatched. The CDR3 is CASSQEGGSGVETQYF. CDR3 DNA sequence: TGTGCCAGCAGCCAAGAGGGAGGTAGCGGGGTGGAGACCCAGTACTTC.

The chain links TRBV5-5 to TRBJ2-7; 9 positions match TRBD1. CDR3 length: 13 amino acids. Germline CDR1 reads SGHKS; CDR2 reads YYEKEE (reference sequence). V trimming: 1 base; J trimming: 7 bases; junction bases outside the gene matches: 3. Here the CDR3 DNA reads TGTGCCAGCAGCTTGTGGACAGGGGATGAGCAGTACTTC. This translates into CASSLWTGDEQYF. The entire variable domain, with the rest obtained from reference TRBV5-5 and TRBJ2-7, is as follows: DAGVTQSPTHLIKTRGQQVTLRCSPISGHKSVSWYQQVLGQGPQFIFQYYEKEERGRGNFPDRFSARQFPNYSSELNVNALLLGDSALYLCASSLWTGDEQYFGPGTRLTVT.

The V gene is TRBV14, the J gene TRBJ2-5, with unresolved D. Germline CDR1 and CDR2: SGHDN and FVKESK. The germline V and J ends were trimmed by 1 base and 7 bases, with 13 bases remaining between them. The CDR3 has 14 amino acids. CDR3 nucleotide sequence: TGTGCCAGCAGCCAAGTACTTCCGTTGGGGACCCAGTACTTC. Translation: CASSQVLPLGTQYF.

In this sample, this clone turned up a few times. This CDR3 is also generated by other DNA sequences in the sample. This chain links TRBV5-1 with TRBJ2-3; 12 bases agree with TRBD2. Germline assignment: CDR1 SGHRS and CDR2 YFSETQ. The CDR3 length is 16 residues. Trimming at V came to 4 bases and at J to 3 bases, leaving 6 bases not matched to a gene. The CDR3 sequence is CASSGGLAGKTDTQYF. CDR3 bases: TGCGCCAGCAGCGGAGGACTAGCGGGGAAAACAGATACGCAGTATTTT.

The chain employs TRBV28 and TRBJ1-3; D not certain. CDR1 and CDR2 (germline): MDHEN, SYDVKM. Trimming took off 3 bases at V and 0 bases at J, with 6 bases between the two ends. CDR3 size: 14 residues. The CDR3 protein is CASSLGASGNTIYF. CDR3 coding DNA: TGTGCCAGCAGTTTGGGAGCCTCTGGAAACACCATATATTTT.

Only one count was recorded for this clone. The chain combines TRBV18 with TRBJ1-5, with D perhaps matching TRBD1 (6 bases). Germline V CDR1 and CDR2: KGHSH, LQKENI. Trimming took 6 bases from V and 11 from J, leaving 23 bases between them. The CDR3 runs 15 residues. CDR3 sequence reads: CASSGTSPPGGTQHF. The DNA of the CDR3 is TGTGCCAGCTCCGGGACAAGCCCACCCGGAGGGACCCAGCATTTT.

The chain links TRBV5-1 to TRBJ1-2, with D unclear. Germline assignment: CDR1 SGHRS and CDR2 YFSETQ. The CDR3 runs to 13 residues. With 3 bases removed from V and 8 bases from J, the gap between germline ends came to 14 bases. The CDR3 sequence is CASSSPAGSGYTF. The CDR3 DNA follows: TGCGCCAGCAGCTCGCCGGCGGGATCCGGCTACACCTTC.

The chain couples TRBV2 to TRBJ1-1, with D possibly being TRBD1 (6 bases). This CDR3 has 13 residues. Germline values: CDR1 SNHLY, CDR2 FYNNEI. Between the trimmed V and J ends, which lost 7 bases and 6 bases, there was a span of 15 bases. This CDR3 is CASIPRGLAEAFF. In nucleotides, the CDR3 is TGTGCCAGCATCCCCAGGGGTCTCGCTGAAGCTTTCTTT.

The chain recombines TRBV6-4 with TRBJ2-3; 15 positions match TRBD2. This CDR3 is 16 amino acids long. Unmatched junction bases numbered 3, after V lost 2 bases and J lost 6 bases. Germline V gives CDR1 MRHNA, CDR2 SNTAGT. The CDR3 DNA sequence: TGTGCCAGCAGTGACGGGACTAGCGGGGGGCTTGATACGCAGTATTTT. It specifies CASSDGTSGGLDTQYF.

This chain joins TRBV6-2 or TRBV6-3 and TRBJ1-1; 9 nucleotides match TRBD1. CDR1 MNHEY and CDR2 SVGEGT come from the germline V gene. The CDR3 is 15 amino acids. The V segment lost 2 bases and the J segment 4 bases; nucleotides outside the gene matches: 5. The CDR3 protein is CASSYGQGKVTEAFF. CDR3 coding DNA: TGTGCCAGCAGTTACGGACAGGGGAAAGTCACTGAAGCTTTCTTT.

This chain uses TRBV9 with TRBJ1-1; 8 bases line up with TRBD1. The CDR3 is 15 amino acids. The V gene end was trimmed by 2 bases and the J gene end by 5 bases; junction bases not matched to a gene: 8. Germline CDR1 SGDLS, CDR2 YYNGEE. Here the CDR3 reads CASSVPQGAWTEAFF. The DNA for the CDR3 is TGTGCCAGCAGCGTGCCCCAGGGGGCGTGGACTGAAGCTTTCTTT.

J is TRBJ1-4 and V is TRBV20-1, with D uncertain. This CDR3 comprises 11 residues. V was pared by 8 bases and J by 5 bases, with 9 bases between. CDR1 is DFQATT, CDR2 SNEGSKA, per germline (reference sequence). This chain's CDR3 is CSPQINEKLFF. In DNA, the CDR3 is TGCAGTCCCCAGATAAATGAAAAACTGTTTTTT.

V usage is TRBV10-3 and J usage is TRBJ1-1; D might be TRBD1 (6 bases). The CDR3 totals 13 residues. Trimming took 6 bases from V and 4 from J, leaving 12 bases between them. From germline, CDR1 is ENHRY and CDR2 SYGVKD. The CDR3: CAISEGGGTEAFF. The CDR3 coding sequence is TGTGCCATCAGCGAGGGGGGGGGCACTGAAGCTTTCTTT.

This chain connects TRBV30 to TRBJ2-3, with TRBD1 identical over 7 bases. This CDR3 has 13 amino acids. Losses at the gene ends were 4 bases for V and 0 bases for J; bases not matched to a gene: 1. The germline gives CDR1 GTSNPN, CDR2 SVGIG (reference sequence). DNA for the CDR3: TGTGCCTGGAACAGGGGTAGCACAGATACGCAGTATTTT. Amino acid sequence: CAWNRGSTDTQYF.

The V call is TRBV4-1, the J call TRBJ2-7; maybe TRBD1 (6 bases). Germline V lookup: CDR1 MGHRA, CDR2 YSYEKL. Trimming left V 2 bases short and J 2 bases short, with 13 bases between. The CDR3 spans 15 residues. The CDR3 sequence: CASSQQQGYAYEQYF. In nucleotides, the CDR3 is TGCGCCAGCAGCCAACAACAGGGATATGCCTACGAGCAGTACTTC.

The CDR3 DNA reads as TGCAGCGTTGGCCTAGGGGGAAGTATAAACACCATATATTTT. Amino acids: CSVGLGGSINTIYF. The chain uses TRBV29-1 and TRBJ1-3; tentatively, D is TRBD1 (6 bases). Deletions cut 4 bases from V and 6 bases from J, with 16 bases between. The CDR3 runs 14 residues. Germline CDR1 is SQVTM and CDR2 is ANQGSEA.

V gene TRBV13 combines with J gene TRBJ2-1; TRBD2 matches at 10 bases. Germline CDR1 PRHDT, CDR2 FYEKMQ (reference sequence). V was pared by 4 bases and J by 0 bases, with 9 bases of the junction left unmatched. This CDR3 contains 18 residues. The CDR3 DNA follows: TGTGCCAGCAGCTACCTAGCGGGGGCCACATTCTCCTACAATGAGCAGTTCTTC. Its translation is CASSYLAGATFSYNEQFF.

The chain carries TRBV5-1 and TRBJ2-7; D perhaps matches TRBD1 (5 bases). The germline V gene encodes CDR1 SGHRS and CDR2 YFSETQ. V lost 4 bases to trimming and J lost 7 bases, with 12 bases between them. The CDR3 length is 12 residues. CDR3 sequence: CASSPGAGEQYF. CDR3 coding DNA: TGCGCCAGCAGCCCTGGCGCAGGGGAGCAGTACTTC.